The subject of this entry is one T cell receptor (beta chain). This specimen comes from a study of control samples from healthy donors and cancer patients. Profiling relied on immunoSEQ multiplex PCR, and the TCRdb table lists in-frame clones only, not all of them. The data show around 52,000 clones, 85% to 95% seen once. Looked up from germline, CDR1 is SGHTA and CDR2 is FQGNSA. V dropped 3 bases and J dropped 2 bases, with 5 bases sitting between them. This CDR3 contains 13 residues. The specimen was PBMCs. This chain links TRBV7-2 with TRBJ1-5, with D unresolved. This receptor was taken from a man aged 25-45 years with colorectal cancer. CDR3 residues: CASSFGGNQPQHF. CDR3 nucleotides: TGTGCCAGCAGCTTTGGCGGCAATCAGCCCCAGCATTTT.